This TCR beta chain was sequenced in a study of cytomegalovirus exposure and HLA in healthy donors. Study-wide results and caveats: Three chains linked to CMV were shown in vitro to be specific for CMV antigens. Earlier results showed most TCR beta V segments being productive about 87% or about 30% of the time.

V shed 8 bases, J shed 5 bases, and the junction held 8 bases outside the gene matches. Germline lookup yields CDR1 PRHDT and CDR2 FYEKMQ (reference sequence). CDR3 length equals 14 residues. This clone has a handful of counts. Its antigen remains unidentified. 60 Vbeta and 13 Jbeta primers were used in PCR. Here immunoSEQ multiplex PCR was the method, and the copy in TCRdb shows in-frame clones only, minus some. The data contain approximately 290,000 clones, 80% of them singletons. The receptor was isolated from a girl aged 2-10 years in good health and CMV-seronegative. The chain links TRBV13 to TRBJ1-1; 10 bases agree with TRBD1. The specimen was PBMCs. CDR3 loop: CASGSDRGRTEAFF. The CDR3 bases are TGTGCCAGCGGCTCAGACAGGGGGCGGACTGAAGCTTTCTTT.